This record looks at one T cell receptor beta chain sequence and its context. The V gene end was trimmed by 3 bases and the J gene end by 0 bases; junction bases not matched to a gene: 3. CDR1 and CDR2 (germline): KGHSH, LQKENI. This CDR3 region has 15 residues. Individuals aged about 18 to 89 years were recruited from around 22 US areas. The data are from a study of blood T cell repertoires in COVID-19. Measured with immunoSEQ multiplex PCR; TCRdb has only the in-frame clones, and not every one. The sample consists of 250,000 or so clones, roughly 80% of them appearing once. This TCR came from a man aged 55 to 69 who had recovered from COVID-19. Sequencing was performed on PBMCs or T cells enriched from blood (not recorded which). The rearrangement joins TRBV18 to TRBJ1-1; 8 positions agree with TRBD1. The CDR3 reads CASSPGQGMNTEAFF. CDR3 nucleotides: TGTGCCAGCTCACCCGGACAGGGCATGAACACTGAAGCTTTCTTT. The full variable domain, completed using reference TRBV18 and TRBJ1-1, is NAGVMQNPRHLVRRRGQEARLRCSPMKGHSHVYWYRQLPEEGLKFMVYLQKENIIDESGMPKERFSAEFPKEGPSILRIQQVVRGDSAAYFCASSPGQGMNTEAFFGQGTRLTVV.